This TCR beta chain is from a study of blood T cells in healthy people across ages. Findings and limits, study-wide: Naive CD4+ cells and diversity were both higher in long-lived donors than in aged donors. Donor CMV status was unknown, possibly confounding expanded clonotype changes.

Alongside a J-beta primer mix, a sample-barcoded 5' primer served in a second PCR lasting about 7 to 11 cycles. TCRdb processed the 5' RACE reads anew with MiXCR; each CDR3 protein has one entry. Here the sample spans hundreds of thousands of distinct CDR3 sequences, 44% being singletons. The ends were cut back, 3 bases at V and 4 bases at J, with 13 bases in the middle. The germline V gene encodes CDR1 MGHRA and CDR2 YSYEKL. The CDR3 covers 15 residues. This clonotype was picked up a small number of times. The target antigen is unknown. V gene TRBV4-1 combines with J gene TRBJ2-1, with D possibly TRBD2 on 6 matching bases. Sequencing was performed on blood. The receptor's source is a man aged 55 to 69 in good health. CDR3 nucleotides: TGCGCCAGCAGCCAGGAGGGAGCCGCATACAATGAGCAGTTCTTC. It codes for CASSQEGAAYNEQFF.